What follows describes a single TCR beta chain. Study processing details: Amplification of reference gene primers was used by the study to estimate nucleated cell counts. This table comes from immunoSEQ multiplex PCR, and its TCRdb copy is limited to in-frame clones, with some not included. That table gives V, J and clone size, and the DNA gave D and trimming. This table has a few hundred thousand clones, around 78% appearing once. The sample comes from a study of blood T cell repertoires in COVID-19. Study-level information: T cells, B-cell-depleted T cells, or PBMCs provided the cDNA or gDNA that served as material.

Germline trimming cut 4 bases from V and 4 bases from J; bases unmatched to any gene: 8. CDR3 size: 16 residues. Germline-derived CDR1 and CDR2 are MGHRA and YSYEKL. The sample taken for sequencing was peripheral blood. The sequence came from a man aged 60 to 69 who had recovered from COVID-19. This chain uses TRBV4-1 with TRBJ2-7; the match to TRBD2 covers 12 bases. The CDR3 nucleotides are TGCGCCAGCAGCCTAGAGGGGACTAGCGGGCCTTACGAGCAGTACTTC. This codes for CASSLEGTSGPYEQYF.